The following is a T cell receptor (beta chain) sequence with its context. The target antigen is unknown. Some clones are missing from TCRdb's copy, which holds only in-frame ones; the method was immunoSEQ multiplex PCR. Altogether some 150,000 clones are present, 88% being singletons, with the ten largest covering about 4.9%. The data derive from a study of T cell responses to AZD1222 COVID-19 vaccine. Study results and caveats: Unmutated variant regions are reportedly targeted by nearly half of spike-specific TCRs. It should be noted that donors were predominantly white British and more often female, and clonal diversity was possibly underestimated.

The germline V gene encodes CDR1 GTSNPN and CDR2 SVGIG (reference sequence). CDR3 length: 14 amino acids. V lost 3 bases to trimming and J lost 3 bases; unmatched junction nucleotides: 5. This sample comprised peripheral blood, obtained 28 days after the second dose of the MenACWY control vaccine. The chain uses TRBV30 and TRBJ1-3, with TRBD1 matching 7 bases. This TCR came from an adult who received the MenACWY meningococcal vaccine as a control. In DNA form, the CDR3 reads TGTGCCTGGAGGATGACAGGGTATGGAAACACCATATATTTT. Protein product: CAWRMTGYGNTIYF.